This T cell receptor beta chain originates from a study of T cells after yellow fever vaccination (dated by TCRdb to 2018 to 2020). Notes on the research overall: The SMART-Seq v4 Ultra Low Input RNA kit was used to prepare libraries from fractions with low cell numbers. To follow T-cell clones before and after primary and booster YFV17D yellow fever vaccination, bulk TCR alpha and beta repertoires were sequenced over time. Two healthy male donors made up the cohort, one aged 18 to 30 years and the other aged 30 to 40 years. Bulk PBMC replicates and cell subsets were isolated from blood drawn at multiple timepoints before and after both primary and secondary immunization. Paper-wide results and their limitations: FACS-sorted repertoires could contain abundant contaminating clonotypes from the bulk population, so computational filtering was required. Most clones expanded after primary vaccination (approximately 97% of CD4 and approximately 90% of CD8) were re-detected after the booster, suggesting that broad memory maintenance occurred. A small share of clonotypes occurred in both CD4 and CD8 compartments, likely arising from convergent recombination. Compared with the primary T-cell response, the secondary T-cell response was faster but weaker, reaching its peak on day 5 rather than on day 15. Because the study included only a couple of donors, the extent to which the findings can be generalized is limited.

The treatment or condition label of this sample denotes: live attenuated yellow fever vaccine strain. At every blood-draw timepoint, two biological replicates of bulk PBMCs were collected. PBMCs were isolated from peripheral blood using a standard Ficoll-Paque protocol. TriZol was used to extract RNA from bulk PBMCs, CD4 and CD8 fractions, and dextramer-positive and dextramer-negative fractions. TCR cDNA was synthesized by 5'RACE template switching, through which a universal primer site and unique molecular identifiers were introduced. Priming for cDNA synthesis came from both the TCR alpha and TCR beta constant segments. Library amplification involved two PCR steps, and the second step added sample barcodes and sequencing adapters. Libraries were sequenced on Illumina HiSeq 2500 (2x100 bp) or NovaSeq (2x150 bp). The paper's processing steps were these. Demultiplexing of reads and collapsing into UMI consensus sequences were performed with MIGEC, and V(D)J alignment was carried out with MiXCR. Vaccine-responding clonotypes were defined with edgeR using replicate PBMC samples, requiring FDR below 0.01 and a log2 fold change above 5 up to day 15. Each bulk clonotype was labeled CD4 or CD8 based on which sequenced repertoire, CD4 or CD8, contained the clonotype at higher abundance. The raw public reads went through TCRdb reprocessing: fastp at Q25, MiXCR clone calling, in-frame beta chains kept. Rows with a matching CDR3 protein are joined into one entry that keeps the most common DNA and genes. The V and J calls shown here were made by TCRdb, not taken from the authors' results. The sample yields 400,000 or so distinct CDR3 sequences; roughly 6.1% were counted once. The leading ten clones occupy approximately 16% of the sample.

This clonotype was seen only a few times. The antigen it binds to is not known. Base qualities are missing; no much larger clone stands one base away. Source: PBMCs, taken 5 days after the yellow fever booster vaccination. The source is a man younger than 40 who received the YFV17D yellow fever vaccine.

The CDR3 region has the sequence CASSLDAGTGETQYF. The nucleotide sequence reads TGCGCCAGCAGCTTGGATGCCGGGACGGGTGAGACCCAGTACTTC. The rearranged segments are TRBV5-1 and TRBJ2-5, with the D gene tentatively TRBD1 or TRBD2, based on 5 matching bases in each. The CDR3 runs 15 residues from the cysteine to the phenylalanine. Here the CDR3 DNA is all that survives: 45 bases in frame from base 1. V is shortened by 0 bases, J by 5 bases, and the region joining them spans 14 bases. CDR1 and CDR2 were assigned from the germline V gene as SGHRS and YFSETQ.